Following are 17 T cell receptor beta chains from one sample sequenced in a study of blood T cell repertoires in COVID-19. TCRdb's table, derived via immunoSEQ multiplex PCR, lists solely in-frame clones and lacks some. The table includes some 76,000 clones, 90% detected once. The specimen sequenced was peripheral blood. These receptors were collected from a young woman with acute or convalescent COVID-19.

The chain combines TRBV12-5 with TRBJ1-2, with 9 bases identical to TRBD1. From germline, CDR1 is LGHNT and CDR2 FRNRAP. Trimming at V came to 5 bases and at J to 6 bases, leaving 10 bases not matched to a gene. The CDR3 has 15 amino acids. The CDR3 spells CASGDLQGAIDGYTF. For the CDR3, the DNA is TGTGCTAGTGGTGACCTACAGGGGGCAATTGATGGCTACACCTTC.

V usage is TRBV7-9 and J usage is TRBJ2-2; 10 bases align to TRBD2. The germline CDR1 and CDR2 sequences are SEHNR and FQNEAQ (reference sequence). The V segment lost 3 bases and the J segment 8 bases; nucleotides outside the gene matches: 6. The length of the CDR3 is 15 residues. The CDR3 sequence is CASSLSSGSSGELFF. The CDR3 DNA follows: TGTGCCAGCAGCTTGTCTAGCGGGAGTTCAGGGGAGCTGTTTTTT.

This chain joins TRBV3-1 (or the pseudogene TRBV3-2) and TRBJ2-7, with 13 bases aligning to TRBD2. CDR3 length: 16 amino acids. From germline, CDR1 is LGHDT and CDR2 YNNKEL (reference sequence). Trimming took 9 bases from V and 7 from J; bases not matched to a gene: 15. CDR3 sequence: CARDGTSGKEPGEQYF. CDR3 sequence (DNA): TGTGCCAGGGACGGGACTAGCGGGAAAGAACCCGGGGAGCAGTACTTC.

The chain is built from TRBV7-8 and TRBJ1-2; 7 nucleotides agree with TRBD1. Germline CDR1 is SGHVS and CDR2 is FQNEAQ. This CDR3 spans 15 amino acids. Unmatched junction bases numbered 8, after V lost 5 bases and J lost 2 bases. CDR3 sequence reads: CASSQGQAINYGYTF. Written as DNA, the CDR3 is TGTGCCAGCAGCCAAGGACAGGCGATAAACTATGGCTACACCTTC.

The rearrangement links TRBV13 to TRBJ2-3, with 10 bases fitting TRBD1. The CDR3 sequence is 17 residues long. Losses at the gene ends were 1 base for V and 4 bases for J; bases not matched to a gene: 8. Germline V CDR1 and CDR2: PRHDT, FYEKMQ (reference sequence). In DNA form, the CDR3 reads TGTGCCAGCAGCTTAGTCGGGTCGGACAGGGGGGCAGATACGCAGTATTTT. Translating it yields CASSLVGSDRGADTQYF.

DNA of the CDR3: TGTGCCAGCAGCCAGGGGGCGATAGGCTACACCTTC. Amino acid sequence: CASSQGAIGYTF. V gene TRBV28 combines with J gene TRBJ1-2; 8 nucleotides align to TRBD1. Germline CDR1 reads MDHEN; CDR2 reads SYDVKM. Losses at the gene ends were 6 bases for V and 8 bases for J; bases not matched to a gene: 5. This CDR3 is 12 amino acids long.

The chain recombines TRBV12-3 or TRBV12-4 with TRBJ1-2, with 10 positions matching TRBD1. CDR3 size: 13 residues. V lost 5 bases and J lost 6; bases outside the gene matches: 3. CDR3 DNA sequence: TGTGCCAGCAGTGGAGGGACAGGGGATGGCTACACCTTC. Protein: CASSGGTGDGYTF.

Note on this clone: The sample holds other DNA sequences that translate to the same CDR3. The V and J genes are TRBV5-1 and TRBJ2-5; possible D gene TRBD1, 6 bases. V lost 0 bases and J 0 bases, leaving 9 bases between the germline ends. This CDR3 has 15 residues. Germline-derived CDR1 and CDR2 are SGHRS and YFSETQ. The CDR3 sequence: CASSLGGQYQETQYF. The CDR3 DNA follows: TGCGCCAGCAGCTTGGGAGGACAGTACCAAGAGACCCAGTACTTC.

The V gene is TRBV7-6, the J gene TRBJ1-1, with 9 bases fitting TRBD1. Germline CDR1 and CDR2: SGHVS and FNYEAQ. V lost 5 bases and J lost 3; bases outside the gene matches: 1. The CDR3 covers 13 residues. This chain's CDR3 is CASSTGGYTEAFF. CDR3 bases: TGTGCCAGCAGCACAGGGGGCTACACTGAAGCTTTCTTT. The whole variable domain, remainder taken from reference TRBV7-6 and TRBJ1-1, is GAGVSQSPRYKVTKRGQDVALRCDPISGHVSLYWYRQALGQGPEFLTYFNYEAQQDKSGLPNDRFSAERPEGSISTLTIQRTEQRDSAMYRCASSTGGYTEAFFGQGTRLTVV.

This rearrangement joins TRBV18 to TRBJ2-1; 11 bases are shared with TRBD2. The germline V gene has CDR1 KGHSH and CDR2 LQKENI. Unmatched junction bases numbered 2, after V lost 3 bases and J lost 4 bases. The CDR3 is 15 residues long. The CDR3 is CASSPGLAEYNEQFF. CDR3 nucleotide sequence: TGTGCCAGCTCACCGGGACTAGCGGAATACAATGAGCAGTTCTTC.

This clone has only one observation. The rearrangement joins TRBV4-1 to TRBJ1-2; TRBD1 matches 8 bases. The CDR3 spans 17 residues. CDR1 and CDR2 from the germline V gene are MGHRA and YSYEKL. The J segment lost 5 bases and the V segment lost 1 base, leaving 12 bases of the junction unmatched. CDR3 sequence reads: CASSQVFPGTGDYGYTF. As DNA, the CDR3 is TGCGCCAGCAGCCAAGTTTTTCCCGGGACAGGCGATTATGGCTACACCTTC.

This clone appeared a single time. The chain employs TRBV28 and TRBJ1-2, with 7 bases identical to TRBD1. CDR3 length: 13 residues. CDR1 is MDHEN, CDR2 SYDVKM, per germline. V was clipped by 6 bases and J by 7 bases; unmatched bases: 8. The DNA of the CDR3 is TGTGCCAGCAGAACCGACAGGGTAGGTGGCTACACCTTC. It codes for CASRTDRVGGYTF.

This clone was seen just once. The V call is TRBV6-1, the J call TRBJ2-2; 10 bases align to TRBD2. This CDR3 is built from 16 residues. From germline, CDR1 is MNHNS and CDR2 SASEGT. V dropped 4 bases and J dropped 7; count of bases not matched to a gene: 9. CDR3 bases: TGTGCCAGCAGTGTTAGCGGGGGGAATACCGGCGGGGAGCTGTTTTTT. Its protein is CASSVSGGNTGGELFF.

The chain is built from TRBV2 and TRBJ2-7; 8 bases fit TRBD1. This CDR3 spans 17 amino acids. The V gene end was trimmed by 4 bases and the J gene end by 6 bases; junction bases not matched to a gene: 17. Germline CDR1 SNHLY, CDR2 FYNNEI. CDR3 sequence: CASSVSAGTGGFGEQYF. The CDR3 bases are TGTGCCAGCAGTGTCTCGGCCGGGACAGGCGGTTTTGGCGAGCAGTACTTC.

This sequence joins TRBV18 and TRBJ1-2; D not certain. Deletions cut 1 base from V and 8 bases from J, with 11 bases between. Germline V CDR1 and CDR2: KGHSH, LQKENI. This CDR3 contains 13 residues. CDR3 coding DNA: TGTGCCAGCTCACCACGCGCACTAGACGGCTACACCTTC. Translation: CASSPRALDGYTF.

CDR3 residues: CASSQGGGKTEAFF. In nucleotides, the CDR3 is TGCGCCAGCAGCCAGGGTGGGGGGAAGACTGAAGCTTTCTTT. The chain uses TRBV4-3 and TRBJ1-1; perhaps TRBD1 as D (5 bases). CDR3 length equals 14 residues. V was shortened by 3 bases and J by 5 bases, with 13 bases between the two germline ends. CDR1 and CDR2 from the germline V gene are LGHNA and YSLEER.

The chain employs TRBV10-2 and TRBJ1-1; 9 positions match TRBD1. Germline loops: CDR1 WSHSY, CDR2 SAAADI. The CDR3 spans 14 residues. V lost 6 bases, J lost 8 bases, and 10 bases stayed unmatched. CDR3 nucleotide sequence: TGCGCCAGCAGATCCGAGACAGGGGGAGGAGAAGCTTTCTTT. It specifies CASRSETGGGEAFF.